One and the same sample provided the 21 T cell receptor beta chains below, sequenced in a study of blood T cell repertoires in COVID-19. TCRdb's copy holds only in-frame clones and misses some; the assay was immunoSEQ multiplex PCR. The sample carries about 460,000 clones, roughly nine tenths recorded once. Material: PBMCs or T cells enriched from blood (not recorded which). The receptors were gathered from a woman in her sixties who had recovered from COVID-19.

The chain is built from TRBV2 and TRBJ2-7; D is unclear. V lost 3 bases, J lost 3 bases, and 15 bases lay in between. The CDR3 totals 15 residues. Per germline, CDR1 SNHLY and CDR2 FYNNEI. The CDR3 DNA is TGTGCCAGCAGTGACTCTCGCCAGGCGTACTACGAGCAGTACGTC. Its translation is CASSDSRQAYYEQYV.

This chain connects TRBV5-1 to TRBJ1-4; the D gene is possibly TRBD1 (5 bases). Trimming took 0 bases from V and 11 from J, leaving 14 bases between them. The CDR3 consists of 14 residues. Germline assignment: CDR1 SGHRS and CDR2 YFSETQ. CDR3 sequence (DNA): TGCGCCAGCAGCTTGGATCAGGGTGGAGGGAAACTGTTTTTT. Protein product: CASSLDQGGGKLFF.

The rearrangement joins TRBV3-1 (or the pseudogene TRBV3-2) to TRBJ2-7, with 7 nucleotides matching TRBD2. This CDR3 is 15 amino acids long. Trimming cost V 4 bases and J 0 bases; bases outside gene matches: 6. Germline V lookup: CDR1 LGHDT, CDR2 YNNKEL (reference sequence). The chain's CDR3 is CASSRASGGSYEQYF. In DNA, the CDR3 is TGTGCCAGCAGCCGAGCTTCGGGGGGCTCCTACGAGCAGTACTTC.

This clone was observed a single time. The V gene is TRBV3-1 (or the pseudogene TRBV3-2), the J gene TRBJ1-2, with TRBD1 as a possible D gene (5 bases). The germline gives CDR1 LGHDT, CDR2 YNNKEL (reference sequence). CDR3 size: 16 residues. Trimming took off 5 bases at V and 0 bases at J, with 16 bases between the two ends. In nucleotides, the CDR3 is TGTGCCAGCAGCAGAAGGGGAGGCACGGCTAACTATGGCTACACCTTC. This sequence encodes CASSRRGGTANYGYTF.

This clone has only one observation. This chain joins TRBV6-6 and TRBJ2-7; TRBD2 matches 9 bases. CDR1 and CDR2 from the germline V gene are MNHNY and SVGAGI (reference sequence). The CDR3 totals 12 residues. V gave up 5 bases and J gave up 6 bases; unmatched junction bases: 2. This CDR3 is CASSIAGAEQYV. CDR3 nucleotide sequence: TGTGCCAGCAGTATAGCGGGGGCCGAGCAGTACGTC.

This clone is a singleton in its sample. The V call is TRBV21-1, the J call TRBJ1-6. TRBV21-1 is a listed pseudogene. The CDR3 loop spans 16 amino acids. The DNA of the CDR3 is TGCCCGGGGAGGGTGCCGTTCATGAGTCATAATTCACCCCTCCACTTT. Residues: CPGRVPFMSHNSPLHF.

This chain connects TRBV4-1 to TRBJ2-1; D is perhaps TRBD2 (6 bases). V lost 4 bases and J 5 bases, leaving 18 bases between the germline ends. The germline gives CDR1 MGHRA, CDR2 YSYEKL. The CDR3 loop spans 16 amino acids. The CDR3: CASSRRADGGHNEQFF. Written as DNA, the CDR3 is TGCGCCAGCAGCCGGAGGGCAGACGGAGGGCACAATGAGCAGTTCTTC.

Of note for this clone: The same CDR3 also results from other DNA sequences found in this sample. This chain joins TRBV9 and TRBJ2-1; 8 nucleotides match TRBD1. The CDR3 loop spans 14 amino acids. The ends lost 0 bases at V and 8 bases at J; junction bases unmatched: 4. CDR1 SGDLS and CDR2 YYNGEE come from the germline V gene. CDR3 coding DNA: TGTGCCAGCAGCGTAGTTTCAGGGGGCGATGAGCAGTTCTTC. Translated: CASSVVSGGDEQFF.

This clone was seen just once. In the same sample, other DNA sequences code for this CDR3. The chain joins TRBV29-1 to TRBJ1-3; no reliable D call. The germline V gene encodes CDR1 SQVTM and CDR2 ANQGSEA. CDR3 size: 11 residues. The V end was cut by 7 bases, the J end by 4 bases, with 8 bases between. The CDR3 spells CSGLIGNTIYF. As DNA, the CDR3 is TGCAGCGGCCTAATCGGAAACACCATATATTTT.

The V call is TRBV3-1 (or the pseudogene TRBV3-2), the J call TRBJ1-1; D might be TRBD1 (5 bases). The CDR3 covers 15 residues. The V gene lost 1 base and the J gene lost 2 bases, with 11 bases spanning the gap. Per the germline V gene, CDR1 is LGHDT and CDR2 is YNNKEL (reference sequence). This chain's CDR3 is CASSQGVGRNTEAFF. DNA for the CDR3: TGTGCCAGCAGCCAAGGTGTGGGGCGAAACACTGAAGCTTTCTTT.

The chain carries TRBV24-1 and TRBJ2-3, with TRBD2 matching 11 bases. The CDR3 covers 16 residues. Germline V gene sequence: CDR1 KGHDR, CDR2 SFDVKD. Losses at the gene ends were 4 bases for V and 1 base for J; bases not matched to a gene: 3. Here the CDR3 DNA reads TGTGCCACCAGTGACCCGGGACTAGCGGGCACAGATACGCAGTATTTT. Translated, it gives CATSDPGLAGTDTQYF.

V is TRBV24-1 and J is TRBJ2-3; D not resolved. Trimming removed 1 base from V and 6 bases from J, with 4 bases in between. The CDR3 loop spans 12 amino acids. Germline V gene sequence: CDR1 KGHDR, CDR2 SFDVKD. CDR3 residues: CATSDFGDTQYF. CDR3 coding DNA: TGTGCCACCAGTGATTTCGGGGATACGCAGTATTTT.

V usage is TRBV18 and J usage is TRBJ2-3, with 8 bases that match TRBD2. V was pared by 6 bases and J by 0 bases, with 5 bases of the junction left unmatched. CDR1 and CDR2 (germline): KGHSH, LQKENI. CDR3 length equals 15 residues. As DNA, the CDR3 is TGTGCCAGCTCCCTTACTAGCGGAAGCACAGATACGCAGTATTTT. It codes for CASSLTSGSTDTQYF.

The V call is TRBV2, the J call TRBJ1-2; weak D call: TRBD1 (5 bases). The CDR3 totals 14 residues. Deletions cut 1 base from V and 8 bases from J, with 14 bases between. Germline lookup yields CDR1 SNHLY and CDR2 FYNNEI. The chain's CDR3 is CASSEENRPRGYTF. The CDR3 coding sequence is TGTGCCAGCAGTGAAGAGAACAGGCCAAGGGGCTACACCTTC.

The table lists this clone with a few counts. CDR3 protein: CASSFSPLSTEAFF. DNA for the CDR3: TGCGCCAGCAGCTTCTCGCCGCTGAGCACTGAAGCTTTCTTT. The rearrangement joins TRBV5-1 to TRBJ1-1, with unresolved D. Trimming removed 2 bases from V and 4 bases from J, with 12 bases in between. CDR1 SGHRS and CDR2 YFSETQ come from the germline V gene. CDR3 length equals 14 residues. Looking up the rest from reference TRBV5-1 and TRBJ1-1 gives the full variable domain: KAGVTQTPRYLIKTRGQQVTLSCSPISGHRSVSWYQQTPGQGLQFLFEYFSETQRNKGNFPGRFSGRQFSNSRSEMNVSTLELGDSALYLCASSFSPLSTEAFFGQGTRLTVV.

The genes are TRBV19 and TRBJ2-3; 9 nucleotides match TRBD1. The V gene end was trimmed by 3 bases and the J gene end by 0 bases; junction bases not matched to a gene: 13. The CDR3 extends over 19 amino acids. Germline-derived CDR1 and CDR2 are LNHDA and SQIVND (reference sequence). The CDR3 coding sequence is TGTGCCAGTAGTATCATTAGAGGGGACAGGGATTTTAGCACAGATACGCAGTATTTT. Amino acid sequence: CASSIIRGDRDFSTDTQYF.

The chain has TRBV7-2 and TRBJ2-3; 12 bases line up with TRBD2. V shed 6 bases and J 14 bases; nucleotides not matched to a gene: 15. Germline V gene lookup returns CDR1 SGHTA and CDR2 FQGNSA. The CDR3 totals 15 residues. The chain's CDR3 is CASRARLAGDFMAYF. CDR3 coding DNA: TGTGCCAGCAGGGCCCGACTAGCGGGGGACTTTATGGCGTATTTT.

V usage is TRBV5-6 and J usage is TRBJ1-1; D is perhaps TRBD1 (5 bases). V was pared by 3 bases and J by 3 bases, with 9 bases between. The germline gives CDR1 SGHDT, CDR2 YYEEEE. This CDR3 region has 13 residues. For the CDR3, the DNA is TGTGCCAGCAGCTCCCGACAGTACACTGAAGCTTTCTTT. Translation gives CASSSRQYTEAFF.

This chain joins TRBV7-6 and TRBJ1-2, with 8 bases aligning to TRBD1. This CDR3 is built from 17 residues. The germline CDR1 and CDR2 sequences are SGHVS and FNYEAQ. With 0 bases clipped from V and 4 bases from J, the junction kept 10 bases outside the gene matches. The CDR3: CASSLAPQPDRGYGYTF. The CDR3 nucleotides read TGTGCCAGCAGCTTAGCCCCACAACCCGACAGGGGCTATGGCTACACCTTC.

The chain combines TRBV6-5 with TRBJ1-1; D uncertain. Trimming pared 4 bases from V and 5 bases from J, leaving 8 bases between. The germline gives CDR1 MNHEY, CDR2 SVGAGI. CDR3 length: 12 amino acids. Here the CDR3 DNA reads TGTGCCAGCAGTTTTCGGTGGACTGAAGCTTTCTTT. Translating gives CASSFRWTEAFF.

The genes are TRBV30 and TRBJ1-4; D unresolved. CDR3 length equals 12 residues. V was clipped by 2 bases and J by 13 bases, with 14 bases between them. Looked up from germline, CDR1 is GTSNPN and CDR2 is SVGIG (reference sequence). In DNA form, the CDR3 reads TGTGCCTGGAGTCCTACTCCCGGTCCACTGTTTTTT. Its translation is CAWSPTPGPLFF.